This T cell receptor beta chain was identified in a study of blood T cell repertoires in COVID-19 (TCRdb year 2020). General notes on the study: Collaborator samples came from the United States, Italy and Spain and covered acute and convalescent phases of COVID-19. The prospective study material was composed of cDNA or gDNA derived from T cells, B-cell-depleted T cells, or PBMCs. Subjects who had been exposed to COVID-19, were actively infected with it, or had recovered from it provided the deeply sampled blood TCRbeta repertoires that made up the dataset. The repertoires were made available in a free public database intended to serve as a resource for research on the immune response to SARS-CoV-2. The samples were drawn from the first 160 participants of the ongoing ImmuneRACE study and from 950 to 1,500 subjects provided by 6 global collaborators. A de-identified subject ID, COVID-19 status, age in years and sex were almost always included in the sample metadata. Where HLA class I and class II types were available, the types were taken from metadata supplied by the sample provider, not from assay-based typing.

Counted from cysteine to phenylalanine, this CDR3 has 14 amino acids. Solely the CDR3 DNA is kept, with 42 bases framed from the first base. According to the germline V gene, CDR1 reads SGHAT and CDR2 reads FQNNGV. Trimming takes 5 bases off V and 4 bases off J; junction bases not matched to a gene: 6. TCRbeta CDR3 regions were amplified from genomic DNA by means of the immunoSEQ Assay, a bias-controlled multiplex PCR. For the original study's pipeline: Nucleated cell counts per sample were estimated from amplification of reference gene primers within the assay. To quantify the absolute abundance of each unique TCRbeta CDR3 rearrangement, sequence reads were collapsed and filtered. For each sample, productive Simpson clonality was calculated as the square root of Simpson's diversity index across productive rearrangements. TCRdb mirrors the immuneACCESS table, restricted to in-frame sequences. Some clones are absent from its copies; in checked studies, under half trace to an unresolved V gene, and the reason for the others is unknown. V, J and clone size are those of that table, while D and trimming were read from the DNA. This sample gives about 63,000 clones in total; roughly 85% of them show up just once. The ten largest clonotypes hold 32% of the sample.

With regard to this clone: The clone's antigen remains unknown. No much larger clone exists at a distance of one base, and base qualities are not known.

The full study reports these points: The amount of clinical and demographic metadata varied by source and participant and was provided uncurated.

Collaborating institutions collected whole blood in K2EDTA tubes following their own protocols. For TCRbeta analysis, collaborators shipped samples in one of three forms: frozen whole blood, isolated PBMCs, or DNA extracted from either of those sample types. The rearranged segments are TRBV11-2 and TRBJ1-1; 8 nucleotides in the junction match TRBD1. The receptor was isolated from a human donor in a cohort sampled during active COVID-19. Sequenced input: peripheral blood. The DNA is TGTGCCAGCAGCATCCAGGGGGCTGGCACTGAAGCTTTCTTT. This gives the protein CASSIQGAGTEAFF.